One and the same sample provided the 28 T cell receptor beta chains below, sequenced in a study of blood T cell repertoires in COVID-19. The repertoire was sequenced with immunoSEQ multiplex PCR; TCRdb's copy has only in-frame clones and lacks some. The sample includes roughly 100,000 clones, 86% of them seen just once. The sample comprised peripheral blood. The receptor set was obtained from a human donor in a cohort sampled during active COVID-19.

This clone was detected only a few times. The chain has TRBV5-4 and TRBJ1-6; 7 nucleotides match TRBD1. Germline assignment: CDR1 SGHNT and CDR2 YYREEE (reference sequence). V was clipped by 4 bases and J by 11 bases; unmatched bases: 6. CDR3 length equals 13 residues. The CDR3 is CASSPQGEPPLHF. In DNA, the CDR3 is TGTGCCAGCAGCCCCCAGGGGGAACCACCCCTCCACTTT. The complete variable domain, with remaining parts taken from reference TRBV5-4 and TRBJ1-6, reads ETGVTQSPTHLIKTRGQQVTLRCSSQSGHNTVSWYQQALGQGPQFIFQYYREEENGRGNFPPRFSGLQFPNYSSELNVNALELDDSALYLCASSPQGEPPLHFGNGTRLTVT.

This clone was found once. The chain uses TRBV11-3 and TRBJ2-3, with D possibly matching TRBD2 (5 bases). The V end lost 1 base, the J end lost 1 base, and 9 bases lay between the germline ends. From germline, CDR1 is SGHNT and CDR2 YENEEA. The CDR3 is 15 amino acids. This CDR3 reads CASSLGDGGTDTQYF. The CDR3 coding sequence is TGTGCCAGCAGCTTAGGAGACGGGGGCACAGATACGCAGTATTTT.

The chain employs TRBV7-2 and TRBJ2-3; 7 bases are a match to TRBD1. Germline CDR1 and CDR2: SGHTA and FQGNSA. This CDR3 is 15 amino acids long. J lost 4 bases, V lost 5 bases, and 9 bases had no gene match. The CDR3 nucleotides are TGTGCCAGCAGCCCTAACAGGGGTATCGCAGATACGCAGTATTTT. Translating gives CASSPNRGIADTQYF.

The chain carries TRBV6-5 and TRBJ2-1; possible D gene TRBD2, 6 bases. Germline assignment: CDR1 MNHEY and CDR2 SVGAGI. The CDR3 sequence is 14 residues long. Trimming stripped 10 bases from V and 3 bases from J, with 16 bases between. CDR3: CATATGLYYNEQFF. The CDR3 bases are TGTGCCACCGCTACGGGACTCTACTACAATGAGCAGTTCTTC.

The J gene is TRBJ1-2, the V gene TRBV7-2; D may be TRBD1 (5 bases). CDR1 is SGHTA, CDR2 FQGNSA, per germline. CDR3 length: 16 residues. Between the trimmed V and J ends, which lost 4 bases and 2 bases, there was a span of 17 bases. The CDR3 loop reads CASSSKAGRRNYGYTF. CDR3 nucleotide sequence: TGTGCCAGCAGCTCCAAGGCAGGGAGGAGGAACTATGGCTACACCTTC.

The chain links TRBV2 to TRBJ1-2; 8 bases are shared with TRBD1. Germline V lookup: CDR1 SNHLY, CDR2 FYNNEI. The ends lost 6 bases at V and 0 bases at J; junction bases unmatched: 6. This CDR3 contains 15 residues. For the CDR3, the DNA is TGTGCCAGCAGCGGGACAGGAACCTCTAACTATGGCTACACCTTC. It encodes CASSGTGTSNYGYTF.

Concerning this clone itself: The sample holds other DNA sequences that translate to the same CDR3. The rearrangement links TRBV6-2 or TRBV6-3 to TRBJ2-1; 9 bases agree with TRBD2. V trimming: 0 bases; J trimming: 9 bases; junction bases outside the gene matches: 12. The CDR3 consists of 17 residues. CDR1 MNHEY and CDR2 SVGEGT come from the germline V gene. The CDR3 sequence is CASSYSTGAGGGGEQFF. The DNA for the CDR3 is TGTGCCAGCAGTTACTCGACTGGCGCGGGGGGGGGTGGTGAGCAGTTCTTC.

This chain's CDR3 is CASSLVAGVDREKLFF. The CDR3 nucleotides are TGTGCCAGCAGCTTAGTTGCGGGGGTGGATCGGGAAAAACTGTTTTTT. The chain recombines TRBV7-6 with TRBJ1-4; perhaps TRBD1 as D (5 bases). This CDR3 has 16 amino acids. V lost 1 base and J lost 8, with 17 bases in between. Looked up from germline, CDR1 is SGHVS and CDR2 is FNYEAQ.

Many counts were recorded for this clone. Other DNA sequences in this specimen translate into the identical CDR3. V is TRBV7-2 and J is TRBJ2-7; 7 nucleotides agree with TRBD1. J lost 3 bases, V lost 5 bases, and 1 base had no gene match. Germline values: CDR1 SGHTA, CDR2 FQGNSA. The CDR3 has 12 residues. As DNA, the CDR3 is TGTGCCAGCAGCCCAGGGGGCTACGAGCAGTACTTC. Translated: CASSPGGYEQYF.

The sample holds a few counts of this clone. The V and J genes are TRBV19 and TRBJ1-1, with 9 bases aligning to TRBD1. Losses at the gene ends were 6 bases for V and 4 bases for J; bases not matched to a gene: 12. Germline V gives CDR1 LNHDA, CDR2 SQIVND (reference sequence). This CDR3 contains 16 residues. Here the CDR3 DNA reads TGTGCCAGTAGGGGTTTTTCTGGGACAGGGTTCACTGAAGCTTTCTTT. This gives the protein CASRGFSGTGFTEAFF.

This chain's CDR3 is CASSPTGNQNQPQHF. CDR3 DNA sequence: TGTGCCAGCAGTCCAACAGGCAATCAAAATCAGCCCCAGCATTTT. The V gene is TRBV6-4, the J gene TRBJ1-5; D possibly corresponds to TRBD1 (5 bases). V lost 5 bases and J 4 bases, leaving 15 bases between the germline ends. Germline loops: CDR1 MRHNA, CDR2 SNTAGT. CDR3 size: 15 residues.

V and J are TRBV7-9 and TRBJ2-1; possibly TRBD2 for D (6 bases). The CDR3 has 16 amino acids. V lost 6 bases and J lost 3, with 18 bases in between. The germline CDR1 and CDR2 sequences are SEHNR and FQNEAQ (reference sequence). The CDR3 region has the DNA TGTGCCAGCAGACAACAGCTGGGCGGGGACTACAATGAGCAGTTCTTC. This sequence encodes CASRQQLGGDYNEQFF.

The chain links TRBV19 to TRBJ2-5; 8 bases match TRBD2. The germline V gene encodes CDR1 LNHDA and CDR2 SQIVND (reference sequence). The V segment lost 3 bases and the J segment 3 bases; nucleotides outside the gene matches: 9. The CDR3 spans 16 residues. The CDR3 sequence is CASSMRLALGKETQYF. CDR3 bases: TGTGCCAGTAGTATGAGACTAGCGTTAGGTAAAGAGACCCAGTACTTC.

This clone appeared a few times. The rearrangement uses TRBV4-3 and TRBJ1-1; unclear D gene. V lost 1 base, J lost 1 base, and 13 bases lay in between. CDR1 is LGHNA and CDR2 is YSLEER in the germline V gene. The CDR3 is 16 residues long. The CDR3 loop is CASSQGPGRGNTEAFF. Here the CDR3 DNA reads TGCGCCAGCAGCCAAGGACCCGGACGGGGGAACACTGAAGCTTTCTTT.

This clone was recorded once. The chain uses TRBV19 and TRBJ1-3; D is ambiguous. V lost 2 bases, J lost 0 bases, and 11 bases lay in between. The germline V gene encodes CDR1 LNHDA and CDR2 SQIVND (reference sequence). The CDR3 contains 16 residues. The CDR3 nucleotides read TGTGCCAGTAGTATACCGGGAGGGAGCTCTGGAAACACCATATATTTT. Its translation: CASSIPGGSSGNTIYF.

This CDR3 is CASSLPRSEQFF. The DNA for the CDR3 is TGTGCCAGCAGCTTACCCCGCAGTGAGCAGTTCTTC. The rearrangement links TRBV7-6 to TRBJ2-1; D not certain. The ends were cut back, 2 bases at V and 9 bases at J, with 8 bases in the middle. Germline V gene lookup returns CDR1 SGHVS and CDR2 FNYEAQ. The CDR3 contains 12 residues.

V gene TRBV19 combines with J gene TRBJ2-5, with 7 positions matching TRBD1. The J segment lost 2 bases and the V segment lost 1 base, leaving 4 bases of the junction unmatched. The V gene's germline CDR1 is LNHDA and CDR2 SQIVND (reference sequence). This CDR3 comprises 15 residues. The CDR3 bases are TGTGCCAGTAGTATAGGTACAGGGGCGCAAGAGACCCAGTACTTC. Protein: CASSIGTGAQETQYF.

In this sample, this clone turned up once. The chain links TRBV2 to TRBJ2-6, with D possibly TRBD1 on 6 matching bases. Trimming pared 6 bases from V and 3 bases from J, leaving 15 bases between. The CDR3 extends over 16 amino acids. CDR1 is SNHLY, CDR2 FYNNEI, per germline. In DNA, the CDR3 is TGTGCCAGCAGCCCGTCAGGGGTTGGTGGGGCCAACGTCCTGACTTTC. Residues: CASSPSGVGGANVLTF. The complete variable domain, with remaining parts taken from reference TRBV2 and TRBJ2-6, reads EPEVTQTPSHQVTQMGQEVILRCVPISNHLYFYWYRQILGQKVEFLVSFYNNEISEKSEIFDDQFSVERPDGSNFTLKIRSTKLEDSAMYFCASSPSGVGGANVLTFGAGSRLTVL.

The rearrangement uses TRBV3-1 (or the pseudogene TRBV3-2) and TRBJ2-7; no definite D call. Germline V CDR1 and CDR2: LGHDT, YNNKEL (reference sequence). This CDR3 is built from 14 residues. V lost 0 bases, J lost 3 bases, and 9 bases lay in between. The CDR3 here is CASSQDRHSYEQYF. The CDR3 DNA follows: TGTGCCAGCAGCCAAGATCGACATAGCTACGAGCAGTACTTC.

This chain uses TRBV7-9 with TRBJ2-1, with 8 bases matching TRBD1. Germline CDR1 reads SEHNR; CDR2 reads FQNEAQ (reference sequence). CDR3 size: 13 residues. V dropped 5 bases and J dropped 5; count of bases not matched to a gene: 2. CDR3 DNA: TGTGCCAGCAGCACGGGACAGGACAATGAGCAGTTCTTC. Translating gives CASSTGQDNEQFF.

The rearrangement links TRBV10-3 to TRBJ1-2, with 7 bases matching TRBD1. Germline V gives CDR1 ENHRY, CDR2 SYGVKD. Trimming took 4 bases from V and 3 from J; bases not matched to a gene: 2. The CDR3 loop spans 13 amino acids. As DNA, the CDR3 is TGTGCCATCAGTGCAGGACAGGACTATGGCTACACCTTC. Its protein product is CAISAGQDYGYTF.

V usage is TRBV5-1 and J usage is TRBJ2-3; 12 bases are a match to TRBD2. The V and J ends lost 0 bases and 1 base, in that order; junction bases with no gene match: 9. Germline V lookup: CDR1 SGHRS, CDR2 YFSETQ. There are 19 residues in the CDR3. This CDR3 reads CASSLDVLAGGPGTDTQYF. CDR3 sequence (DNA): TGCGCCAGCAGCTTGGATGTTCTAGCGGGGGGGCCTGGCACAGATACGCAGTATTTT.

The V and J genes are TRBV2 and TRBJ2-3, with 7 positions matching TRBD1. Unmatched junction bases numbered 4, after V lost 8 bases and J lost 5 bases. CDR3 length: 12 amino acids. The germline gives CDR1 SNHLY, CDR2 FYNNEI. The CDR3: CASGQELDTQYF. The CDR3 DNA reads as TGTGCCAGCGGACAGGAGTTAGATACGCAGTATTTT. Full variable domain (missing parts from reference TRBV2 and TRBJ2-3): EPEVTQTPSHQVTQMGQEVILRCVPISNHLYFYWYRQILGQKVEFLVSFYNNEISEKSEIFDDQFSVERPDGSNFTLKIRSTKLEDSAMYFCASGQELDTQYFGPGTRLTVL.

V gene TRBV6-1 combines with J gene TRBJ1-2; D gene unclear. CDR3 length equals 13 residues. The V gene's germline CDR1 is MNHNS and CDR2 SASEGT. V gave up 2 bases and J gave up 4 bases, with 8 bases separating them. CDR3: CASSETSGYGYTF. CDR3 nucleotide sequence: TGTGCCAGCAGTGAAACATCGGGCTATGGCTACACCTTC.

This sequence joins TRBV7-9 and TRBJ1-2; TRBD1 aligns across 7 bases. Germline CDR1 is SEHNR and CDR2 is FQNEAQ (reference sequence). The CDR3 runs 15 residues. Trimming took 5 bases from V and 4 from J; bases not matched to a gene: 10. As DNA, the CDR3 is TGTGCCAGCAGCCGGCCCACAGGGGTGATCTATGGCTACACCTTC. This gives the protein CASSRPTGVIYGYTF.

The rearrangement joins TRBV19 to TRBJ1-5; 7 nucleotides align to TRBD1. The CDR3 covers 17 residues. CDR1 and CDR2 (germline): LNHDA, SQIVND (reference sequence). The trim removed 3 bases at V and 0 bases at J, leaving 8 bases unmatched. CDR3 loop: CASSMPGQLNSNQPQHF. As DNA, the CDR3 is TGTGCCAGTAGTATGCCGGGACAGCTGAATAGCAATCAGCCCCAGCATTTT.

The CDR3 DNA reads as TGTGCCTGGACCGACGGGTTGAGAACTAATGAAAAACTGTTTTTT. This sequence encodes CAWTDGLRTNEKLFF. V gene TRBV30 combines with J gene TRBJ1-4; D call uncertain. Germline V gene lookup returns CDR1 GTSNPN and CDR2 SVGIG (reference sequence). The CDR3 totals 15 residues. Trimming took 4 bases from V and 1 from J, leaving 13 bases between them. The variable domain in full, completed from reference TRBV30 and TRBJ1-4, reads SQTIHQWPATLVQPVGSPLSLECTVEGTSNPNLYWYRQAAGRGLQLLFYSVGIGQISSEVPQNLSASRPQDRQFILSSKKLLLSDSGFYLCAWTDGLRTNEKLFFGSGTQLSVL.

The genes are TRBV28 and TRBJ1-1; D remains ambiguous. The V gene lost 6 bases and the J gene lost 1 base, with 12 bases spanning the gap. This CDR3 has 14 residues. Looked up from germline, CDR1 is MDHEN and CDR2 is SYDVKM. The DNA of the CDR3 is TGTGCCAGCAGCATCAGGAGGTCGAACACTGAAGCTTTCTTT. This translates into CASSIRRSNTEAFF.